Each of the 16 T cell receptor beta chains below was sequenced from the same sample in a study of cytomegalovirus exposure and HLA in healthy donors. Both 60 Vbeta primers and 13 Jbeta primers went into the PCR. Assay: immunoSEQ multiplex PCR; the TCRdb copy retains only in-frame clones and omits some. The sample lists under 200,000 clones, around 80% seen once, with about 1.8% in the top ten. Material for sequencing was PBMCs. Receptor source: a woman aged 18-29 years in good health and CMV-seronegative.

This chain connects TRBV28 to TRBJ2-1; D is unresolved. This CDR3 spans 14 amino acids. Per germline, CDR1 MDHEN and CDR2 SYDVKM. Deletions cut 3 bases from V and 3 bases from J, with 9 bases between. The CDR3 loop is CASSFAALYNEQFF. The CDR3, as DNA: TGTGCCAGCAGTTTCGCGGCCCTCTACAATGAGCAGTTCTTC.

This chain connects TRBV28 to TRBJ1-5; TRBD1 might be the D (6 bases). Between the trimmed V and J ends, which lost 6 bases and 7 bases, there was a span of 13 bases. Germline loops: CDR1 MDHEN, CDR2 SYDVKM. The length of the CDR3 is 13 residues. The CDR3: CASSSGVWQPQHF. DNA of the CDR3: TGTGCCAGCAGCTCAGGGGTTTGGCAGCCCCAGCATTTT.

The CDR3 DNA follows: TGTGCCAGCAGTTGGGGACTGCAGGCCTACGAGCAGTACTTC. Protein product: CASSWGLQAYEQYF. This chain joins TRBV27 and TRBJ2-7; D is perhaps TRBD2 (6 bases). V dropped 4 bases and J dropped 2 bases, with 12 bases sitting between them. CDR1 and CDR2 from the germline V gene are MNHEY and SMNVEV (reference sequence). The CDR3 consists of 14 residues.

Remarks on this clone: At one end, the junction sequence differs from germline, possibly due to a read error. This rearrangement joins TRBV7-9 to TRBJ2-1, with TRBD2 matching 9 bases. This CDR3 is 14 amino acids long. Per germline, CDR1 SEHNR and CDR2 FQNEAQ (reference sequence). The CDR3 is CSSSLGRTSDEQFF. The CDR3 nucleotides read TGTTCCAGCAGCTTAGGACGGACTAGCGATGAGCAGTTCTTC. The variable domain in full, with the rest retrieved from reference TRBV7-9 and TRBJ2-1, is DTGVSQNPRHKITKRGQNVTFRCDPISEHNRLYWYRQTLGQGPEFLTYFQNEAQLEKSRLLSDRFSAERPKGSFSTLEIQRTEQGDSAMYLCSSSLGRTSDEQFFGPGTRLTVL.

The chain is built from TRBV6-1 and TRBJ1-6; the D gene is possibly TRBD1 (6 bases). Trimming shortened V by 3 bases and J by 8 bases, and 11 bases separated the two germline ends. This CDR3 is 14 amino acids long. The germline CDR1 and CDR2 sequences are MNHNS and SASEGT. The CDR3 loop reads CASSEAGQHSPLHF. The CDR3 region has the DNA TGTGCCAGCAGTGAGGCCGGACAGCATTCACCCCTCCACTTT.

The V and J genes are TRBV19 and TRBJ1-1; TRBD1 aligns across 10 bases. J gave up 4 bases and V 3 bases, and 2 bases lay outside the gene matches. The CDR3 is 14 amino acids. Germline CDR1 reads LNHDA; CDR2 reads SQIVND (reference sequence). The CDR3 DNA follows: TGTGCCAGTAGTATGACAGGGGGCCTCACTGAAGCTTTCTTT. Amino acid sequence: CASSMTGGLTEAFF.

V gene TRBV30 combines with J gene TRBJ2-2, with 7 bases matching TRBD2. V lost 5 bases, J lost 5 bases, and 11 bases stayed unmatched. This CDR3 contains 15 residues. CDR1 and CDR2 from the germline V gene are GTSNPN and SVGIG (reference sequence). The CDR3 bases are TGTGCCTGGCAAGCGGGGAACGTGGTAACCGGGGAGCTGTTTTTT. Translation gives CAWQAGNVVTGELFF.

V is TRBV4-3 and J is TRBJ1-1; perhaps TRBD1 as D (5 bases). V was trimmed by 1 base and J by 7 bases, leaving 10 bases between them. Germline-derived CDR1 and CDR2 are LGHNA and YSLEER. This CDR3 comprises 13 residues. CDR3 region: CASSQVNRLEAFF. CDR3 DNA: TGCGCCAGCAGCCAAGTCAACAGGCTTGAAGCTTTCTTT.

The rearrangement uses TRBV15 and TRBJ2-7, with 8 bases aligning to TRBD2. Trimming cost V 8 bases and J 1 base; bases outside gene matches: 10. In germline, CDR1 is LNHNV, CDR2 YYDKDF (reference sequence). The CDR3 covers 15 residues. For the CDR3, the DNA is TGTGCCACCGAGCAGAGAGGGACTAGTTCCTACGAGCAGTACTTC. This encodes CATEQRGTSSYEQYF.

This clone was observed a handful of times. This sequence joins TRBV10-3 and TRBJ1-1; 8 bases map to TRBD1. Germline V gene lookup returns CDR1 ENHRY and CDR2 SYGVKD. Trimming cost V 3 bases and J 9 bases; bases outside gene matches: 3. This CDR3 has 12 residues. CDR3 amino acids: CAISEQGDQAFF. DNA for the CDR3: TGTGCCATCAGTGAACAGGGGGACCAAGCTTTCTTT.

The chain uses TRBV7-2 and TRBJ2-7; 8 nucleotides align to TRBD2. The V segment lost 5 bases and the J segment 1 base; nucleotides outside the gene matches: 7. CDR1 is SGHTA and CDR2 is FQGNSA in the germline V gene. This CDR3 contains 15 residues. The CDR3 DNA sequence: TGTGCCAGCAGCCCGTCGGGCGGGAGGTCCTACGAGCAGTACTTC. Amino acid sequence: CASSPSGGRSYEQYF.

This chain connects TRBV7-2 to TRBJ1-2, with 7 bases lining up with TRBD1. Germline V gene lookup returns CDR1 SGHTA and CDR2 FQGNSA. Trimming cost V 5 bases and J 2 bases; bases outside gene matches: 2. The CDR3 consists of 13 residues. The CDR3 nucleotides read TGTGCCAGCAGCAGGGACAGCAACTATGGCTACACCTTC. It yields the protein CASSRDSNYGYTF.

This chain links TRBV5-8 with TRBJ2-4; TRBD1 might be the D (6 bases). The CDR3 is 15 residues long. Trimming took 2 bases from V and 2 from J, leaving 11 bases between them. Looked up from germline, CDR1 is SGHTS and CDR2 is YDEGEE. The chain's CDR3 is CASSFVRGSKNIQYF. Here the CDR3 DNA reads TGTGCCAGCAGCTTTGTCAGGGGTTCCAAAAACATTCAGTACTTC. Drawing the rest from reference TRBV5-8 and TRBJ2-4, the complete variable domain is EAGVTQSPTHLIKTRGQQATLRCSPISGHTSVYWYQQALGLGLQFLLWYDEGEERNRGNFPPRFSGRQFPNYSSELNVNALELEDSALYLCASSFVRGSKNIQYFGAGTRLSVL.

This clone appeared once. The chain employs TRBV19 and TRBJ2-1; TRBD2 matches 8 bases. V shed 6 bases and J 3 bases; nucleotides not matched to a gene: 10. The CDR3 loop spans 16 amino acids. In germline, CDR1 is LNHDA, CDR2 SQIVND (reference sequence). In DNA, the CDR3 is TGTGCCAGTAGACCCCGTAGCGGGACTTACTACAATGAGCAGTTCTTC. Its protein is CASRPRSGTYYNEQFF.

The chain combines TRBV7-8 with TRBJ2-5, with 11 bases aligning to TRBD2. Looked up from germline, CDR1 is SGHVS and CDR2 is FQNEAQ. CDR3 length: 15 amino acids. V shed 4 bases and J 5 bases; nucleotides not matched to a gene: 6. The CDR3 DNA reads as TGTGCCAGCAGCTATCTAGCGGGAGGAAGGGAGACCCAGTACTTC. Translating it yields CASSYLAGGRETQYF.

The chain carries TRBV19 and TRBJ2-2; TRBD2 matches 10 bases. CDR1 and CDR2 from the germline V gene are LNHDA and SQIVND (reference sequence). CDR3 length: 19 residues. V shed 7 bases, J shed 0 bases, and the junction held 14 bases outside the gene matches. CDR3 nucleotide sequence: TGTGCCAGTATAGCCCGAACTAGCGGGGAGCTACCGAACACCGGGGAGCTGTTTTTT. Amino acids: CASIARTSGELPNTGELFF.